The 24 T cell receptor beta chains below all came from one sample that was sequenced in a study of CD8 T cells in ankylosing spondylitis. From the 5' RACE reads, TCRdb called clonotypes with MiXCR, one entry per CDR3 protein. Among 150,000 to 200,000 distinct CDR3 sequences listed, around 17% were seen once. Sequences were obtained from blood, either unsorted or a sorted T cell fraction (not recorded which). The source is a male donor with ankylosing spondylitis or in good health (not recorded which).

The V call is TRBV20-1, the J call TRBJ2-1; no clear D. The CDR3 spans 13 residues. Germline V gene data show CDR1 as DFQATT and CDR2 as SNEGSKA (reference sequence). Between the trimmed V and J ends, which lost 3 bases and 2 bases, there was a span of 8 bases. The CDR3 nucleotides read TGCAGTGCTAGCCCTGGGACCTACAATGAGCAGTTCTTC. It encodes CSASPGTYNEQFF.

J is TRBJ2-5 and V is TRBV28, with 9 bases aligning to TRBD2. The ends lost 2 bases at V and 10 bases at J; junction bases unmatched: 11. CDR3 length: 15 amino acids. From germline, CDR1 is MDHEN and CDR2 SYDVKM. The CDR3 region is CASSLPGLASVNQYF. As DNA, the CDR3 is TGTGCCAGCAGTTTACCGGGACTAGCCTCGGTGAACCAGTACTTC. Full variable domain (remainder filled in from reference TRBV28 and TRBJ2-5): DVKVTQSSRYLVKRTGEKVFLECVQDMDHENMFWYRQDPGLGLRLIYFSYDVKMKEKGDIPEGYSVSREKKERFSLILESASTNQTSMYLCASSLPGLASVNQYFGPGTRLLVL.

This clonotype was counted at least ten times. The V gene is TRBV6-5, the J gene TRBJ2-7, with TRBD2 identical over 8 bases. The length of the CDR3 is 14 residues. Trimming at V came to 2 bases and at J to 2 bases, leaving 2 bases not matched to a gene. CDR1 and CDR2 from the germline V gene are MNHEY and SVGAGI. CDR3 in amino acids: CASSYSGSTYEQYF. The CDR3 DNA is TGTGCCAGCAGTTACAGCGGGAGTACCTACGAGCAGTACTTC.

The gene calls are TRBV30 and TRBJ1-5; D remains unclear. The CDR3 runs 13 residues. Germline V lookup: CDR1 GTSNPN, CDR2 SVGIG (reference sequence). Between the trimmed V and J ends, which lost 3 bases and 0 bases, there was a span of 6 bases. This CDR3 reads CAWRADSNQPQHF. Here the CDR3 DNA reads TGTGCCTGGAGAGCGGATAGCAATCAGCCCCAGCATTTT.

This chain joins TRBV5-1 and TRBJ2-2, with TRBD1 identical over 7 bases. J gave up 5 bases and V 2 bases, and 3 bases lay outside the gene matches. The germline V gene encodes CDR1 SGHRS and CDR2 YFSETQ. The CDR3 loop spans 14 amino acids. CDR3 in amino acids: CASSFGTETGELFF. As DNA, the CDR3 is TGCGCCAGCAGCTTTGGGACAGAAACCGGGGAGCTGTTTTTT. Full variable domain (missing parts from reference TRBV5-1 and TRBJ2-2): KAGVTQTPRYLIKTRGQQVTLSCSPISGHRSVSWYQQTPGQGLQFLFEYFSETQRNKGNFPGRFSGRQFSNSRSEMNVSTLELGDSALYLCASSFGTETGELFFGEGSRLTVL.

This clonotype was counted ten times or more. J is TRBJ2-5 and V is TRBV2, with TRBD2 matching 11 bases. The length of the CDR3 is 14 residues. Germline lookup yields CDR1 SNHLY and CDR2 FYNNEI. The J segment lost 5 bases and the V segment lost 10 bases, leaving 9 bases of the junction unmatched. The CDR3 DNA is TGTGCCACACTTCGCACTAGCGGGAGTGAGACCCAGTACTTC. Protein: CATLRTSGSETQYF.

This clonotype was seen ten or more times. V and J are TRBV7-2 and TRBJ2-1, with 9 nucleotides matching TRBD1. Germline lookup yields CDR1 SGHTA and CDR2 FQGNSA. With V trimmed by 4 bases and J by 5 bases, 9 bases remained unmatched. This CDR3 comprises 16 residues. CDR3 protein: CASSSLPGQGHNEQFF. CDR3 sequence (DNA): TGTGCCAGCAGCTCTCTTCCGGGACAGGGCCACAATGAGCAGTTCTTC. Full variable domain (missing parts from reference TRBV7-2 and TRBJ2-1): GAGVSQSPSNKVTEKGKDVELRCDPISGHTALYWYRQSLGQGLEFLIYFQGNSAPDKSGLPSDRFSAERTGGSVSTLTIQRTQQEDSAVYLCASSSLPGQGHNEQFFGPGTRLTVL.

This clonotype was detected a few times. The chain is built from TRBV7-8 and TRBJ2-2; TRBD2 matches 9 bases. Trimming cost V 3 bases and J 6 bases; bases outside gene matches: 8. Germline V CDR1 and CDR2: SGHVS, FQNEAQ. The CDR3 runs to 16 residues. CDR3 loop: CASSFPAGGVPGELFF. CDR3 DNA sequence: TGTGCCAGCAGCTTCCCAGCGGGGGGAGTCCCCGGGGAGCTGTTTTTT.

This clonotype appeared once. Germline and junction disagree at one end, which may indicate a read error. In nucleotides, the CDR3 is TGTGCCAGCACTTTAAGCCGGGGAAGGACTGAAGCTTTCTTT. Protein: CASTLSRGRTEAFF. This sequence joins TRBV28 and TRBJ1-1; the D is unclear. The germline CDR1 and CDR2 sequences are MDHEN and SYDVKM. The CDR3 totals 14 residues.

On this clonotype itself: At one of its ends the junction is not consistent with the germline gene, which may arise from a read error. CDR3 sequence reads: CASSLKKGYSQMNTEAFF. The DNA of the CDR3 is TGTGCCAGCAGCTTAAAAAAAGGGTACAGTCAGATGAACACTGAAGCGTTCTTT. The V call is TRBV7-2, the J call TRBJ1-1, with D uncertain. Germline V lookup: CDR1 SGHTA, CDR2 FQGNSA. This CDR3 is 18 amino acids long.

This clonotype appeared a few times. The V gene is TRBV28, the J gene TRBJ2-3, with D perhaps TRBD2 (5 bases). The CDR3 length is 16 residues. CDR1 is MDHEN and CDR2 is SYDVKM in the germline V gene. V was trimmed by 7 bases and J by 2 bases, leaving 19 bases between them. DNA of the CDR3: TGTGCCAGCACTGTTCTTTCCCGGGGATACACAGATACGCAGTATTTT. Amino acids: CASTVLSRGYTDTQYF.

This clonotype was found many times. The genes are TRBV28 and TRBJ2-1; D unresolved. This CDR3 has 12 residues. Germline V gene lookup returns CDR1 MDHEN and CDR2 SYDVKM. Trimming took off 3 bases at V and 9 bases at J, with 9 bases between the two ends. The CDR3 region has the DNA TGTGCCAGCAGTTTTGTGAGGCGTGAGCAGTTCTTC. As protein: CASSFVRREQFF.

This clonotype was detected only a few times. V is TRBV6-2 or TRBV6-3 and J is TRBJ2-2; possibly TRBD2 for D (5 bases). This CDR3 is built from 16 residues. Germline loops: CDR1 MNHEY, CDR2 SVGEGT. V was trimmed by 9 bases and J by 2 bases, leaving 19 bases between them. CDR3 region: CASLSSGSLNTGELFF. Here the CDR3 DNA reads TGTGCCAGTCTTTCGTCGGGGAGCTTAAACACCGGGGAGCTGTTTTTT.

This clonotype was seen a few times. CDR3 nucleotides: TGTGCCAGCAGCTCCAGACTAGTCAGGGATGGGGAAAACATTCAGTACTTC. Its translation: CASSSRLVRDGENIQYF. The rearrangement joins TRBV5-5 to TRBJ2-4; maybe TRBD2 (6 bases). This CDR3 has 17 residues. The V end lost 3 bases, the J end lost 5 bases, and 21 bases lay between the germline ends. The germline gives CDR1 SGHKS, CDR2 YYEKEE (reference sequence).

This clonotype was recorded a few times. J is TRBJ2-1 and V is TRBV19; TRBD1 might be the D (6 bases). Germline values: CDR1 LNHDA, CDR2 SQIVND (reference sequence). With 5 bases removed from V and 4 bases from J, the gap between germline ends came to 18 bases. The CDR3 has 16 amino acids. CDR3: CASSVQQGLLYNEQFF. The CDR3 nucleotides are TGTGCCAGTAGTGTGCAACAGGGTCTGCTATACAATGAGCAGTTCTTC.

The chain combines TRBV28 with TRBJ1-1, with TRBD1 matching over 7 bases. This CDR3 has 12 residues. Trimming cost V 8 bases and J 3 bases; bases outside gene matches: 3. Germline V gene sequence: CDR1 MDHEN, CDR2 SYDVKM. The CDR3 DNA is TGTGCCAGCGACAGGGCCGACACTGAAGCTTTCTTT. Translation gives CASDRADTEAFF.

The CDR3 coding sequence is TGCGCCAGCAGACCTGACAGAAAAGGAAACACCATATATTTT. Its protein product is CASRPDRKGNTIYF. The chain employs TRBV5-1 and TRBJ1-3; D is perhaps TRBD1 (5 bases). From germline, CDR1 is SGHRS and CDR2 YFSETQ. The germline V and J ends were trimmed by 5 bases and 4 bases, with 13 bases remaining between them. The CDR3 sequence is 14 residues long. Variable domain in full (rest from reference TRBV5-1 and TRBJ1-3): KAGVTQTPRYLIKTRGQQVTLSCSPISGHRSVSWYQQTPGQGLQFLFEYFSETQRNKGNFPGRFSGRQFSNSRSEMNVSTLELGDSALYLCASRPDRKGNTIYFGEGSWLTVV.

This clonotype was recorded at least ten times. The chain is built from TRBV5-1 and TRBJ2-4, with TRBD1 identical over 9 bases. Unmatched junction bases numbered 5, after V lost 4 bases and J lost 3 bases. The germline CDR1 and CDR2 sequences are SGHRS and YFSETQ. The CDR3 has 15 residues. This chain's CDR3 is CASSNRDRDKNIQYF. CDR3 in DNA: TGCGCCAGCAGCAACCGGGACAGGGACAAAAACATTCAGTACTTC.

The gene calls are TRBV18 and TRBJ2-2; D may be TRBD2 (5 bases). Trimming cost V 1 base and J 1 base, with 10 bases left between them. CDR3 length: 16 amino acids. Germline V CDR1 and CDR2: KGHSH, LQKENI. As DNA, the CDR3 is TGTGCCAGCTCACCACTTCCCGGGGAGAACACCGGGGAGCTGTTTTTT. Translated, it gives CASSPLPGENTGELFF.

This clonotype showed up many times. The chain combines TRBV6-1 with TRBJ1-1; weak D call: TRBD1 (6 bases). Trimming took 4 bases from V and 3 from J, leaving 12 bases between them. The CDR3 loop spans 14 amino acids. The V gene's germline CDR1 is MNHNS and CDR2 SASEGT. Written as DNA, the CDR3 is TGTGCCAGCAGTGCCCGGACAGACGACACTGAAGCTTTCTTT. Residues: CASSARTDDTEAFF.

This clonotype was observed at least ten times. The CDR3 loop reads CSALSMRGATEAFF. The CDR3 nucleotides read TGCAGTGCTCTCTCGATGCGAGGAGCCACTGAAGCTTTCTTT. V usage is TRBV20-1 and J usage is TRBJ1-1; D is ambiguous. The length of the CDR3 is 14 residues. The germline gives CDR1 DFQATT, CDR2 SNEGSKA (reference sequence). With 5 bases removed from V and 4 bases from J, the gap between germline ends came to 17 bases.

This clonotype was detected only a few times. J is TRBJ2-2 and V is TRBV6-1; the match to TRBD2 covers 8 bases. V shed 4 bases and J 5 bases; nucleotides not matched to a gene: 9. CDR3 length: 16 residues. CDR1 is MNHNS, CDR2 SASEGT, per germline. CDR3 region: CASSVIGRGRTGELFF. DNA for the CDR3: TGTGCCAGCAGTGTGATCGGGAGGGGACGGACCGGGGAGCTGTTTTTT.

As concerns this clonotype: This may be a read error: a much more frequent sequence differs by one nucleotide. The V gene is TRBV3-1, the J gene TRBJ1-5, with TRBD1 as a possible D gene (5 bases). This CDR3 has 15 amino acids. Germline V gene data show CDR1 as LGHDT and CDR2 as YNNKEL (reference sequence). The ends were cut back, 7 bases at V and 6 bases at J, with 19 bases in the middle. The CDR3: CASTHTPGSGQPQHF. In DNA form, the CDR3 reads TGTGCCAGCACCCATACCCCAGGGTCTGGTCAGCCCCAGCATTTT.

V usage is TRBV6-5 and J usage is TRBJ1-4; D is uncertain. From germline, CDR1 is MNHEY and CDR2 SVGAGI. This CDR3 is 15 amino acids long. V shed 2 bases and J shed 8 bases, with 15 bases lying between them. Written as DNA, the CDR3 is TGTGCCAGCAGTTACGGGTCAAGGGTTCGAGAAAAACTGTTTTTT. This encodes CASSYGSRVREKLFF.